This TCR beta chain comes out of a study of T-cell memory formation after mild COVID-19. Points from the study as a whole: A second wave of clones peaked on day 37, and their SARS-CoV-2 specificity went unconfirmed. From day 15 to 85, contracting clones were balanced between CD4 and CD8, whereas later expanders leaned toward CD4+. Contracting CD4+ clones sat mainly in CM and EM; CD8+ in EMRA. Memory from before infection featured some responding clones, which suggests cross-reactive memory joined.

This clonotype was counted only a few times. The antigen remains unidentified. MiXCR was run by TCRdb on the 5' RACE reads, yielding one entry per CDR3 protein. The sample contains about 270,000 distinct CDR3 sequences, 15% to 20% of which appear only once. The V segment lost 3 bases and the J segment 7 bases; nucleotides outside the gene matches: 7. Looked up from germline, CDR1 is SNHLY and CDR2 is FYNNEI. This CDR3 is built from 14 residues. This TCR was sampled from a man between 18 and 29 years old who had mild COVID-19 (a few samples of this study predate the infection). Cell type and time point are not known. The genes are TRBV2 and TRBJ2-5; TRBD2 aligns across 8 bases. The sample taken for sequencing was PBMCs or a T cell subset sorted from them (not recorded which). DNA of the CDR3: TGTGCCAGCAGTGATGAGGGACTAGTATGGACCCAGTACTTC. It codes for CASSDEGLVWTQYF.